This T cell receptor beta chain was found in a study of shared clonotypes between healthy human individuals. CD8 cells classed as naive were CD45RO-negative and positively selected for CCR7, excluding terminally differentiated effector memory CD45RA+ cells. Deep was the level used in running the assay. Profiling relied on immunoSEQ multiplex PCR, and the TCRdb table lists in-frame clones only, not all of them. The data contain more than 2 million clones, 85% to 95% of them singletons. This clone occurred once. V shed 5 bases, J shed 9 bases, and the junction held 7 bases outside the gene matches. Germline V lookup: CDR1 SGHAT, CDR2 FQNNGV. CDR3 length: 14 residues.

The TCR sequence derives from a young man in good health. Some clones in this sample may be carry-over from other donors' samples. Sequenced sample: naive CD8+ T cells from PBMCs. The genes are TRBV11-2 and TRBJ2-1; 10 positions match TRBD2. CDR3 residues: CASSKREGRGEQFF. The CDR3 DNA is TGTGCCAGCAGCAAGCGGGAGGGCCGAGGTGAGCAGTTCTTC.